The sequence of this T cell receptor beta chain was determined in a study of long-term antiretroviral therapy in people with HIV. Whole-study findings and limits: Controls exceeded HIV repertoires in CDR3 length range. ART was followed by higher diversity that remained below transplant donor controls.

This clone was detected once. What it recognizes is unknown. The United States was where all participants with HIV were treated. Germline V CDR1 and CDR2: LNHDA, SQIVND (reference sequence). The CDR3 extends over 17 amino acids. V lost 5 bases and J 0 bases, leaving 19 bases between the germline ends. Running of the v3.0 immunoSEQ assay took place at survey level. Profiled with immunoSEQ multiplex PCR; TCRdb holds only in-frame clones, not every one. The repertoire holds tens of thousands of clones, 82% seen once, with approximately 5% in the top ten. V and J are TRBV19 and TRBJ1-2; D remains ambiguous. Sequenced material: unsorted PBMCs, taken 0.2 years after starting antiretroviral therapy. The origin of this receptor is a woman in her 30s with HIV. The CDR3 loop reads CASSVFFGRTTNYGYTF. CDR3 DNA sequence: TGTGCCAGTAGTGTCTTTTTCGGGCGGACTACTAACTATGGCTACACCTTC.